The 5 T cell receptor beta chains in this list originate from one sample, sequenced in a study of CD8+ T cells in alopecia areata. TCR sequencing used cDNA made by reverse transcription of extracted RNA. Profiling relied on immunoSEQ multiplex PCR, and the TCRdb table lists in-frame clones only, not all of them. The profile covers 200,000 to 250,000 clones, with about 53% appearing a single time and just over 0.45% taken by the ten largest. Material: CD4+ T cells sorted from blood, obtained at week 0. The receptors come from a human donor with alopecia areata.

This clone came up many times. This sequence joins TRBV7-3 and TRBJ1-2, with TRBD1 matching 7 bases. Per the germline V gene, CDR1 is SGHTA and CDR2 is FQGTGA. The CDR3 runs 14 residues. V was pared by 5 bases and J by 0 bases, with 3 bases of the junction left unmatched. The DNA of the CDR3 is TGTGCCAGCAGCCCCACAGGGGCTAACTATGGCTACACCTTC. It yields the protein CASSPTGANYGYTF.

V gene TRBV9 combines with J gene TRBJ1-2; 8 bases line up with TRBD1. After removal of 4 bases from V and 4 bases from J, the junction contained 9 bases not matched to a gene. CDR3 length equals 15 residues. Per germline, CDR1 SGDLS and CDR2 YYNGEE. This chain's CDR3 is CASSPQTGVGYGYTF. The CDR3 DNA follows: TGTGCCAGCAGCCCCCAGACAGGGGTTGGCTATGGCTACACCTTC.

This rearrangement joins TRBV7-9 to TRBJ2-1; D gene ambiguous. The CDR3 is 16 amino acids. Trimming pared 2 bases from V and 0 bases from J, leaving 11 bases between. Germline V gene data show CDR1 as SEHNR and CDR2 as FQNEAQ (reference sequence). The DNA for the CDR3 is TGTGCCAGCAGCTTAACCCCGCGTAGCTCCTACAATGAGCAGTTCTTC. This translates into CASSLTPRSSYNEQFF. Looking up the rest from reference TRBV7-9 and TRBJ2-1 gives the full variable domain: DTGVSQNPRHKITKRGQNVTFRCDPISEHNRLYWYRQTLGQGPEFLTYFQNEAQLEKSRLLSDRFSAERPKGSFSTLEIQRTEQGDSAMYLCASSLTPRSSYNEQFFGPGTRLTVL.

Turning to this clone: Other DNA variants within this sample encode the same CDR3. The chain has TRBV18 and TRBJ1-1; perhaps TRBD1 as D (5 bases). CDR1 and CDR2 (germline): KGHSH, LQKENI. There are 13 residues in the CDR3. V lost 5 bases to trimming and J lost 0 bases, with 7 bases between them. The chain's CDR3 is CASSSGLNTEAFF. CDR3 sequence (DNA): TGTGCCAGCTCATCAGGGTTGAACACTGAAGCTTTCTTT. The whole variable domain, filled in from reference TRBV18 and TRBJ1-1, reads NAGVMQNPRHLVRRRGQEARLRCSPMKGHSHVYWYRQLPEEGLKFMVYLQKENIIDESGMPKERFSAEFPKEGPSILRIQQVVRGDSAAYFCASSSGLNTEAFFGQGTRLTVV.

The CDR3 here is CASTGTSGRTDTQYF. In nucleotides, the CDR3 is TGTGCCAGCACCGGGACTAGCGGGCGCACAGATACGCAGTATTTT. The V call is TRBV6-6, the J call TRBJ2-3; 12 bases line up with TRBD2. The junction had 3 bases not matched to a gene; V was cut back by 7 bases and J by 1 base. CDR3 size: 15 residues. Per germline, CDR1 MNHNY and CDR2 SVGAGI (reference sequence).